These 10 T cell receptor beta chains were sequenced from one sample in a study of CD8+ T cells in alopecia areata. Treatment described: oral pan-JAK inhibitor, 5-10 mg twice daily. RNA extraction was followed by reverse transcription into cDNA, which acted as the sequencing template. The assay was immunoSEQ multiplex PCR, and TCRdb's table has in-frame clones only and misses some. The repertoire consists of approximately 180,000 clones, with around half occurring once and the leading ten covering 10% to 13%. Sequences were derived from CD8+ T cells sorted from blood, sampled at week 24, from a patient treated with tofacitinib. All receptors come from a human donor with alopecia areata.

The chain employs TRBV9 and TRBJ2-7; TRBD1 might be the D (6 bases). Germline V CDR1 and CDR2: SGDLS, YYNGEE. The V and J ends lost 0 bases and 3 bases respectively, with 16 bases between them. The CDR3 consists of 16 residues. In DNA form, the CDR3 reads TGTGCCAGCAGCGTAGATCGTTTTGGACAGATCTACGAGCAGTACTTC. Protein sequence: CASSVDRFGQIYEQYF.

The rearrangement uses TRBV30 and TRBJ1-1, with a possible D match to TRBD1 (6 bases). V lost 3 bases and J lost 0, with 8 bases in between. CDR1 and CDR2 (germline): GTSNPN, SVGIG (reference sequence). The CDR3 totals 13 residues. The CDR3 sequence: CAWSGTLNTEAFF. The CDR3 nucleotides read TGTGCCTGGAGCGGGACACTGAACACTGAAGCTTTCTTT. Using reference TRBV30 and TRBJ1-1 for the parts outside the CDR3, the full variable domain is SQTIHQWPATLVQPVGSPLSLECTVEGTSNPNLYWYRQAAGRGLQLLFYSVGIGQISSEVPQNLSASRPQDRQFILSSKKLLLSDSGFYLCAWSGTLNTEAFFGQGTRLTVV.

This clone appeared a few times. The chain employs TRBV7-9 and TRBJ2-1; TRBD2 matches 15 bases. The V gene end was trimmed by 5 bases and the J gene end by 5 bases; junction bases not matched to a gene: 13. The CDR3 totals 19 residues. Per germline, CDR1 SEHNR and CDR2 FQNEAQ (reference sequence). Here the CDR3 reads CASSETRTSGGALDNEQFF. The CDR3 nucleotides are TGTGCCAGCAGCGAGACGCGGACTAGCGGGGGGGCCTTAGACAATGAGCAGTTCTTC.

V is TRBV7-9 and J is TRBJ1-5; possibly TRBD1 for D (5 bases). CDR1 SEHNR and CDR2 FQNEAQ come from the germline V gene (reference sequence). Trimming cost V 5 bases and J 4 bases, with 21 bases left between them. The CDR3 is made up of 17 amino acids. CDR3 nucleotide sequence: TGTGCCAGCAGCGCCCGGGACGGCATAGGAGGAAATCAGCCCCAGCATTTT. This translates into CASSARDGIGGNQPQHF.

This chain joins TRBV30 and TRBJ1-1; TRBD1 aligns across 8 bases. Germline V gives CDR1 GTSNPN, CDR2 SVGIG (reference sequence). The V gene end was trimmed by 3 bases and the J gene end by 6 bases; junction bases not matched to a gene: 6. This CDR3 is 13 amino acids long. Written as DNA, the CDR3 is TGTGCCTGGAGAGCGACAGGGGCGGCTGAAGCTTTCTTT. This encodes CAWRATGAAEAFF.

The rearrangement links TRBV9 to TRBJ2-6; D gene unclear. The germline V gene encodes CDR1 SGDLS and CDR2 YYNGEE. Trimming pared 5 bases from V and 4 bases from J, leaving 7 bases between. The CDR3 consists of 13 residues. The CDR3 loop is CASRETGANVLTF. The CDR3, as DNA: TGTGCCAGCAGAGAAACCGGGGCCAACGTCCTGACTTTC. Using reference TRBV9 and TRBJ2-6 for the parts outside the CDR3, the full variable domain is DSGVTQTPKHLITATGQRVTLRCSPRSGDLSVYWYQQSLDQGLQFLIQYYNGEERAKGNILERFSAQQFPDLHSELNLSSLELGDSALYFCASRETGANVLTFGAGSRLTVL.

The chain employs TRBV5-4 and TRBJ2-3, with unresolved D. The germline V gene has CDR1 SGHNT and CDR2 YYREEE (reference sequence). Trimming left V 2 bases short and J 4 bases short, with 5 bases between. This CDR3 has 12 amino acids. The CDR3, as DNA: TGTGCCAGCAGCTTCTGGGCAGATACGCAGTATTTT. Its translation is CASSFWADTQYF.

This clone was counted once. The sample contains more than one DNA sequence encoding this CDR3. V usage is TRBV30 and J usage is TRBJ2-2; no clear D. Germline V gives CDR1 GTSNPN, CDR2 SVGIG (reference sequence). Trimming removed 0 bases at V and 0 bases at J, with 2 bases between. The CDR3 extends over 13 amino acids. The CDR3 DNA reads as TGTGCCTGGAGTGTCTCGAACACCGGGGAGCTGTTTTTT. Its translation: CAWSVSNTGELFF. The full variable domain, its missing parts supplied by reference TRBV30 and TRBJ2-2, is SQTIHQWPATLVQPVGSPLSLECTVEGTSNPNLYWYRQAAGRGLQLLFYSVGIGQISSEVPQNLSASRPQDRQFILSSKKLLLSDSGFYLCAWSVSNTGELFFGEGSRLTVL.

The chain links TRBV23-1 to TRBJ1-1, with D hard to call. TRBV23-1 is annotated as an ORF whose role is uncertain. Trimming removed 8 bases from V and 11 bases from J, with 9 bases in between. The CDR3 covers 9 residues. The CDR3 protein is CASGLGAFF. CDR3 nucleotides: TGCGCCAGCGGACTGGGGGCTTTCTTT.

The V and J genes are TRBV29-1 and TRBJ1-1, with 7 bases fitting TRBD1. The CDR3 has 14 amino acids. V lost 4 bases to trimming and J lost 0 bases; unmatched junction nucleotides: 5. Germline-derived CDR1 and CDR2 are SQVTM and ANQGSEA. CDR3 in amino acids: CSVGRDSMNTEAFF. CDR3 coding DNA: TGCAGCGTTGGTCGGGACAGTATGAACACTGAAGCTTTCTTT.